Given below is one T cell receptor (beta chain) in context. Per the original data handling: Amplification with reference gene primers provided the estimates of nucleated cell counts. Sequencing was performed with immunoSEQ multiplex PCR; in TCRdb, only in-frame clones are kept and a portion is missing. V, J and clone size reflect that table, while D and trimming were determined from the DNA. The repertoire holds roughly 170,000 clones, with roughly four fifths as singletons. The record originates from a study of blood T cell repertoires in COVID-19. Study as a whole: Samples representing acute and convalescent COVID-19 were sourced from the United States, Italy and Spain. In each case, the material was cDNA or gDNA derived from T cells, B-cell-depleted T cells, or PBMCs.

CDR1 is SNHLY and CDR2 is FYNNEI in the germline V gene. J was trimmed by 1 base and V by 6 bases; bases with no gene match: 5. This CDR3 contains 15 residues. The TCR was taken from a human donor in a cohort sampled during active COVID-19. Material: peripheral blood. V is TRBV2 and J is TRBJ1-1; 10 nucleotides align to TRBD1. The CDR3 here is CASRSRDRGNTEAFF. CDR3 sequence (DNA): TGTGCCAGCAGAAGCCGGGACAGGGGGAACACTGAAGCTTTCTTT. Full variable domain (missing parts from reference TRBV2 and TRBJ1-1): EPEVTQTPSHQVTQMGQEVILRCVPISNHLYFYWYRQILGQKVEFLVSFYNNEISEKSEIFDDQFSVERPDGSNFTLKIRSTKLEDSAMYFCASRSRDRGNTEAFFGQGTRLTVV.